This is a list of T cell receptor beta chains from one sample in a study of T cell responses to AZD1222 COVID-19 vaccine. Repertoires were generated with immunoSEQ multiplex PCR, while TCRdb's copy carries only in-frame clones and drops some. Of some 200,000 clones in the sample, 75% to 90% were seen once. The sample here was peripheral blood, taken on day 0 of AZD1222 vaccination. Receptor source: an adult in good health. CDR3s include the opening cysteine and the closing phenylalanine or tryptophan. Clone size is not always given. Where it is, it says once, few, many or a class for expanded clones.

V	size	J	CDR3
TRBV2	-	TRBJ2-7	CASIGEGQLTYEQYF
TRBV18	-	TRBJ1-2	CASSRSPGGEIKYGYTF
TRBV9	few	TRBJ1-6	CASSVGTGQSSPLHF
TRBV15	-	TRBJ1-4	CATSRSREVGEKLFF
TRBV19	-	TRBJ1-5	CASSQGQGVQPQHF
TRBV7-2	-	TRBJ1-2	CASSFGRAYYGYTF
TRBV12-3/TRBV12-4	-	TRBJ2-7	CASSLGNYEQYF
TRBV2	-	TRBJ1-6	CASSDYARSYTGALHF
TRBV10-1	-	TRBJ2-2	CASSGSPPGELFF
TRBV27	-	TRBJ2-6	CASSWDSGANVLTF
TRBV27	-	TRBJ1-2	CASSPSRGAYGYTF
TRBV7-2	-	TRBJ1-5	CASSSDRQEPQHF
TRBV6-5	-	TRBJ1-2	CASRLQGYANYGYTF
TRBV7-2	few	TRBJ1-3	CASSLGGASSGNTIYF
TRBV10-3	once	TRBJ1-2	CAISTGQGGYGYTF
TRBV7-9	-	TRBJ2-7	CASSSEGAGSYEQYF
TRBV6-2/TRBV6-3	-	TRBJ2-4	CASSYPAASQQNIQYF
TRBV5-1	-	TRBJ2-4	CASSRGQIAKNIQYF
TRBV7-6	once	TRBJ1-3	CASSLAPGYSGNTIYF
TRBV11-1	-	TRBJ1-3	CASSSSGRYSGNTIYF
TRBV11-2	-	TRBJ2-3	CASSLIAGGQTSTDTQYF
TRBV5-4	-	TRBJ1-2	CASSLAGASNYGYTF
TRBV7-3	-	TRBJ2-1	CASSLTVARAVWEAGSEQFF
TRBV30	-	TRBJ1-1	CAWSMTKQGAPEAFF
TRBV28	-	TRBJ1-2	CASSSTTGIYGYTF
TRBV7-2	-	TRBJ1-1	CASSLVGSTEAFF
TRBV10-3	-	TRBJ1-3	CAISDTGGSGNTIYF
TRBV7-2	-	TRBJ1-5	CASSTGQRRTYQPQHF
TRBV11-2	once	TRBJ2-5	CASSSRRGQLQETQYF
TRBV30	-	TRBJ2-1	CAWSEGRVQFF
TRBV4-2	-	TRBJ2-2	CASSQVASYTGELFF